One sample yielded the 19 T cell receptor beta chains listed below, sequenced in a study of blood T cell repertoires in COVID-19. Profiling relied on immunoSEQ multiplex PCR, and the TCRdb table lists in-frame clones only, not all of them. The data contain 70,000 to 100,000 clones, 85% to 95% of them singletons. The sequenced material came from peripheral blood. These receptors were taken from a man between 60 and 70 years old with acute or convalescent COVID-19.

This clone has only a few counts. The chain couples TRBV2 to TRBJ2-2, with 8 bases fitting TRBD1. The V and J ends lost 11 bases and 7 bases, in that order; junction bases with no gene match: 9. The CDR3 covers 13 residues. Germline V CDR1 and CDR2: SNHLY, FYNNEI. CDR3: CAGRQGRYGELFF. DNA for the CDR3: TGTGCCGGCCGACAGGGGCGGTACGGGGAGCTGTTTTTT.

This rearrangement joins TRBV12-3 or TRBV12-4 to TRBJ2-4; a possible D gene is TRBD1 (6 bases). CDR3 length: 12 amino acids. Trimming left V 7 bases short and J 6 bases short, with 10 bases between. CDR3 sequence (DNA): TGTGCCAGCACGGCGACAGGAAACATTCAGTACTTC. Its translation is CASTATGNIQYF.

The genes are TRBV10-3 and TRBJ1-2; 7 bases fit TRBD1. The CDR3 covers 16 residues. V lost 0 bases to trimming and J lost 3 bases; unmatched junction nucleotides: 7. Per the germline V gene, CDR1 is ENHRY and CDR2 is SYGVKD. The CDR3, as DNA: TGTGCCATCAGTGAGTCGGACAGGAGTGGGGACTATGGCTACACCTTC. It codes for CAISESDRSGDYGYTF.

This clone was detected only a few times. The chain has TRBV5-4 and TRBJ2-2, with 10 bases matching TRBD1. This CDR3 has 15 amino acids. CDR1 is SGHNT, CDR2 YYREEE, per germline (reference sequence). V trimming: 4 bases; J trimming: 3 bases; junction bases outside the gene matches: 3. CDR3 sequence (DNA): TGTGCCAGCAGCCCTGGACAGGGGGACACCGGGGAGCTGTTTTTT. Translating it yields CASSPGQGDTGELFF.

The chain couples TRBV11-3 to TRBJ2-3; unclear D gene. The CDR3 contains 15 residues. CDR1 is SGHNT, CDR2 YENEEA, per germline. Trimming cost V 0 bases and J 4 bases, with 11 bases left between them. The chain's CDR3 is CASSLDQLLPDTQYF. The CDR3 DNA reads TGTGCCAGCAGCTTAGATCAACTTTTGCCAGATACGCAGTATTTT.

This chain connects TRBV6-4 to TRBJ2-1; perhaps TRBD2 as D (5 bases). This CDR3 is built from 14 residues. With 7 bases removed from V and 6 bases from J, the gap between germline ends came to 16 bases. Germline V gives CDR1 MRHNA, CDR2 SNTAGT. The DNA of the CDR3 is TGTGCCAGCACTCGACACACTAGGGTCAATGAGCAGTTCTTC. The encoded protein is CASTRHTRVNEQFF.

CDR3 nucleotide sequence: TGTGCCAGCAGTTTATGGGGCGGTTATGGCTACACCTTC. The encoded protein is CASSLWGGYGYTF. The chain joins TRBV27 to TRBJ1-2; maybe TRBD1 (5 bases). The CDR3 consists of 13 residues. CDR1 is MNHEY, CDR2 SMNVEV, per germline (reference sequence). Trimming took 1 base from V and 5 from J, leaving 8 bases between them.

This clone was seen just once. The chain is built from TRBV7-9 and TRBJ2-3; D is possibly TRBD1 (6 bases). CDR1 SEHNR and CDR2 FQNEAQ come from the germline V gene (reference sequence). The CDR3 extends over 14 amino acids. Trimming left V 1 base short and J 5 bases short, with 10 bases between. This CDR3 reads CASSLGGLGDTQYF. The CDR3 coding sequence is TGTGCCAGCAGCTTAGGGGGGCTGGGAGATACGCAGTATTTT.

The chain uses TRBV27 and TRBJ2-3; 16 bases line up with TRBD2. The ends lost 5 bases at V and 3 bases at J; junction bases unmatched: 14. The CDR3 consists of 20 residues. CDR1 and CDR2 from the germline V gene are MNHEY and SMNVEV (reference sequence). The CDR3 region is CASSRRAGLAGGPGTDTQYF. Written as DNA, the CDR3 is TGTGCCAGCAGTCGCCGGGCGGGACTAGCGGGAGGGCCAGGGACAGATACGCAGTATTTT.

The chain links TRBV10-2 to TRBJ2-7; the match to TRBD2 covers 12 bases. V was clipped by 8 bases and J by 9 bases; unmatched bases: 17. CDR3 length equals 16 residues. The germline CDR1 and CDR2 sequences are WSHSY and SAAADI. CDR3 region: CASEGSSTSGSTVQYF. DNA of the CDR3: TGCGCCAGCGAGGGCTCTTCGACTAGCGGGAGTACTGTGCAGTACTTC.

V is TRBV2 and J is TRBJ2-2; 12 nucleotides line up with TRBD1. With 5 bases clipped from V and 5 bases from J, the junction kept 6 bases outside the gene matches. CDR1 and CDR2 (germline): SNHLY, FYNNEI. The length of the CDR3 is 16 residues. CDR3: CASSPRGQGATGELFF. In nucleotides, the CDR3 is TGTGCCAGCAGTCCCCGGGGACAGGGGGCGACCGGGGAGCTGTTTTTT.

The chain recombines TRBV19 with TRBJ2-7, with 7 bases that match TRBD2. This CDR3 is 15 amino acids long. Germline CDR1 and CDR2: LNHDA and SQIVND (reference sequence). V trimming: 0 bases; J trimming: 0 bases; junction bases outside the gene matches: 2. CDR3 sequence reads: CASSIEGGDSYEQYF. DNA for the CDR3: TGTGCCAGTAGTATAGAGGGAGGGGACTCCTACGAGCAGTACTTC.

The chain joins TRBV27 to TRBJ2-1; TRBD1 agrees at 7 bases. This CDR3 region has 13 residues. J was trimmed by 8 bases and V by 5 bases; bases with no gene match: 6. Per germline, CDR1 MNHEY and CDR2 SMNVEV (reference sequence). The CDR3 DNA reads TGTGCCAGCAGTCCACGACAGGGCGATGAGCAGTTCTTC. It yields the protein CASSPRQGDEQFF.

J is TRBJ1-5 and V is TRBV6-5, with a possible D match to TRBD1 (5 bases). CDR3 length: 13 residues. Germline loops: CDR1 MNHEY, CDR2 SVGAGI. V was pared by 5 bases and J by 2 bases, with 7 bases between. The CDR3 nucleotides are TGTGCCAGCAGTCCACAGGGCAATCAGCCCCAGCATTTT. It specifies CASSPQGNQPQHF.

The V gene is TRBV5-1, the J gene TRBJ1-1; 7 bases are shared with TRBD1. The germline V gene encodes CDR1 SGHRS and CDR2 YFSETQ. V lost 3 bases and J lost 4; bases outside the gene matches: 6. This CDR3 contains 14 residues. This CDR3 is CASSSTGWTTEAFF. As DNA, the CDR3 is TGCGCCAGCAGCTCGACAGGGTGGACCACTGAAGCTTTCTTT.

The chain uses TRBV19 and TRBJ1-4; tentative D call: TRBD1 (6 bases). Per germline, CDR1 LNHDA and CDR2 SQIVND (reference sequence). The CDR3 sequence is 13 residues long. Trimming left V 5 bases short and J 11 bases short, with 15 bases between. CDR3 amino acids: CASSDRLQGKLFF. The CDR3, as DNA: TGTGCCAGTAGTGACCGGCTTCAGGGGAAACTGTTTTTT. Together with reference TRBV19 and TRBJ1-4, the CDR3 gives the full variable domain: DGGITQSPKYLFRKEGQNVTLSCEQNLNHDAMYWYRQDPGQGLRLIYYSQIVNDFQKGDIAEGYSVSREKKESFPLTVTSAQKNPTAFYLCASSDRLQGKLFFGSGTQLSVL.

This clone has only one observation. The chain links TRBV6-6 to TRBJ2-7; 11 positions agree with TRBD2. Losses at the gene ends were 5 bases for V and 6 bases for J; bases not matched to a gene: 9. This CDR3 is 15 amino acids long. Germline loops: CDR1 MNHNY, CDR2 SVGAGI (reference sequence). The CDR3 region has the DNA TGTGCCAGCAGTCAGTCACTAGCGGGAGCGCTCGAGCAGTACTTC. It translates to CASSQSLAGALEQYF.

This chain connects TRBV6-2 or TRBV6-3 to TRBJ1-1, with D possibly being TRBD1 (5 bases). This CDR3 comprises 13 residues. From germline, CDR1 is MNHEY and CDR2 SVGEGT. Trimming took 2 bases from V and 8 from J, leaving 12 bases between them. The CDR3 protein is CASSYLGTTEAFF. In DNA, the CDR3 is TGTGCCAGCAGTTACCTAGGGACTACGGAAGCTTTCTTT.

V is TRBV19 and J is TRBJ2-6; 7 positions agree with TRBD1. The germline CDR1 and CDR2 sequences are LNHDA and SQIVND (reference sequence). The CDR3 has 20 residues. With V trimmed by 1 base and J by 0 bases, 12 bases remained unmatched. CDR3 in DNA: TGTGCCAGTAGTATAGCGGTCCCAAGACAGGGCCCCTCTGGGGCCAACGTCCTGACTTTC. This sequence encodes CASSIAVPRQGPSGANVLTF. Looking up the rest from reference TRBV19 and TRBJ2-6 gives the full variable domain: DGGITQSPKYLFRKEGQNVTLSCEQNLNHDAMYWYRQDPGQGLRLIYYSQIVNDFQKGDIAEGYSVSREKKESFPLTVTSAQKNPTAFYLCASSIAVPRQGPSGANVLTFGAGSRLTVL.